The next 32 T cell receptor beta chains were all read from a single sample in a study of blood T cell repertoires in COVID-19. Produced via immunoSEQ multiplex PCR; TCRdb's table is partial and in-frame only. The sample lists approximately 130,000 clones; 65% to 90% were seen once. The sequencing sample was made of peripheral blood. Receptors originate from a woman aged 55 to 70 with active or convalescent COVID-19.

This clone was counted once. The chain is built from TRBV7-9 and TRBJ2-6; D gene ambiguous. This CDR3 is 16 amino acids long. V shed 5 bases and J shed 3 bases, with 14 bases lying between them. Germline lookup yields CDR1 SEHNR and CDR2 FQNEAQ (reference sequence). The CDR3 loop is CASSPMNGLGANVLTF. DNA for the CDR3: TGTGCCAGCAGCCCAATGAATGGGCTTGGGGCCAACGTCCTGACTTTC.

This clone was detected only once. The CDR3 loop reads CASSLVVGQGGGYTF. For the CDR3, the DNA is TGCGCCAGCAGCTTGGTAGTCGGACAGGGAGGTGGCTACACCTTC. This chain uses TRBV5-1 with TRBJ1-2; 8 positions agree with TRBD1. There are 15 residues in the CDR3. J was trimmed by 7 bases and V by 0 bases; bases with no gene match: 8. The germline gives CDR1 SGHRS, CDR2 YFSETQ.

This chain connects TRBV7-2 to TRBJ2-1; 7 bases are shared with TRBD1. Per germline, CDR1 SGHTA and CDR2 FQGNSA. The ends lost 5 bases at V and 6 bases at J; junction bases unmatched: 10. The CDR3 has 15 residues. CDR3 sequence: CASSPRQGRGNEQFF. CDR3 sequence (DNA): TGTGCCAGCAGCCCCAGACAGGGAAGGGGCAATGAGCAGTTCTTC.

The chain links TRBV4-3 to TRBJ2-1; TRBD2 aligns across 10 bases. This CDR3 is 17 amino acids long. V shed 2 bases, J shed 4 bases, and the junction held 8 bases outside the gene matches. Germline CDR1 and CDR2: LGHNA and YSLEER. CDR3 region: CASSQSTLAGEYNEQFF. CDR3 nucleotides: TGCGCCAGCAGCCAATCTACTCTAGCGGGAGAATACAATGAGCAGTTCTTC.

The chain carries TRBV9 and TRBJ1-2; the match to TRBD1 covers 9 bases. This CDR3 spans 13 amino acids. V was pared by 0 bases and J by 7 bases, with 1 base of the junction left unmatched. Germline V gives CDR1 SGDLS, CDR2 YYNGEE. The CDR3 sequence: CASSVGDRVGYTF. CDR3 sequence (DNA): TGTGCCAGCAGCGTAGGGGACAGGGTTGGCTACACCTTC.

The chain is built from TRBV2 and TRBJ2-3; no clear D. The CDR3 has 15 residues. Germline CDR1 is SNHLY and CDR2 is FYNNEI. Trimming left V 3 bases short and J 0 bases short, with 10 bases between. The CDR3 nucleotides read TGTGCCAGCAGTGATAGTAGTTTGAGCACAGATACGCAGTATTTT. It translates to CASSDSSLSTDTQYF.

This sequence joins TRBV28 and TRBJ1-4; D may be TRBD1 (6 bases). Germline CDR1 reads MDHEN; CDR2 reads SYDVKM. The CDR3 length is 14 residues. Trimming stripped 6 bases from V and 2 bases from J, with 10 bases between. The CDR3 here is CASSPQGTNEKLFF. The CDR3 DNA is TGTGCCAGCAGCCCACAGGGCACTAATGAAAAACTGTTTTTT.

In this sample, this clone turned up once. The CDR3 protein is CASSYGAVNTEAFF. The DNA for the CDR3 is TGTGCCAGCAGTTACGGGGCGGTGAACACTGAAGCTTTCTTT. This rearrangement joins TRBV6-5 to TRBJ1-1; perhaps TRBD1 as D (5 bases). V gave up 2 bases and J gave up 0 bases, with 7 bases separating them. The length of the CDR3 is 14 residues. Germline V CDR1 and CDR2: MNHEY, SVGAGI.

The chain employs TRBV5-1 and TRBJ1-2; TRBD1 agrees at 7 bases. The CDR3 is 15 amino acids. Trimming cost V 1 base and J 6 bases; bases outside gene matches: 9. Germline assignment: CDR1 SGHRS and CDR2 YFSETQ. Here the CDR3 DNA reads TGCGCCAGCAGCTTGACCGACAGGGATAAGGATGGCTACACCTTC. It is translated as CASSLTDRDKDGYTF. Variable domain in full (rest from reference TRBV5-1 and TRBJ1-2): KAGVTQTPRYLIKTRGQQVTLSCSPISGHRSVSWYQQTPGQGLQFLFEYFSETQRNKGNFPGRFSGRQFSNSRSEMNVSTLELGDSALYLCASSLTDRDKDGYTFGSGTRLTVV.

This clone was seen repeatedly, ten times or more. The chain links TRBV29-1 to TRBJ1-2; possibly TRBD1 for D (6 bases). This CDR3 has 12 amino acids. Trimming stripped 4 bases from V and 4 bases from J, with 10 bases between. Germline V gives CDR1 SQVTM, CDR2 ANQGSEA. CDR3 sequence reads: CSVVETGYGYTF. Here the CDR3 DNA reads TGCAGCGTTGTCGAGACAGGCTATGGCTACACCTTC.

The rearrangement links TRBV28 to TRBJ1-2; D unclear. Looked up from germline, CDR1 is MDHEN and CDR2 is SYDVKM. This CDR3 region has 13 residues. Trimming left V 5 bases short and J 6 bases short, with 13 bases between. The CDR3 nucleotides are TGTGCCAGCAGTCCTACCGACTATAATGGCTACACCTTC. It is translated as CASSPTDYNGYTF.

This rearrangement joins TRBV28 to TRBJ1-5; 7 bases match TRBD1. From germline, CDR1 is MDHEN and CDR2 SYDVKM. The CDR3 consists of 14 residues. The junction had 3 bases not matched to a gene; V was cut back by 5 bases and J by 2 bases. CDR3 sequence reads: CASSTTGGNQPQHF. In nucleotides, the CDR3 is TGTGCCAGCAGTACTACAGGGGGCAATCAGCCCCAGCATTTT.

This sequence joins TRBV19 and TRBJ1-1; weak D call: TRBD1 (5 bases). The CDR3 covers 13 residues. The V gene lost 10 bases and the J gene lost 1 base, with 13 bases spanning the gap. Germline V CDR1 and CDR2: LNHDA, SQIVND (reference sequence). The CDR3 DNA reads as TGTGCCACGAAGAGGGGAGGGAACACTGAAGCTTTCTTT. It encodes CATKRGGNTEAFF.

The gene calls are TRBV5-1 and TRBJ2-3; TRBD1 agrees at 10 bases. V was pared by 4 bases and J by 5 bases, with 4 bases of the junction left unmatched. Germline values: CDR1 SGHRS, CDR2 YFSETQ. The CDR3 length is 14 residues. CDR3 DNA: TGCGCCAGCAGCAAGACAGGGGGCGAAGATACGCAGTATTTT. Translated, it gives CASSKTGGEDTQYF.

A few counts support this clone. The chain combines TRBV19 with TRBJ1-5; possibly TRBD1 for D (6 bases). The CDR3 consists of 16 residues. CDR1 and CDR2 from the germline V gene are LNHDA and SQIVND (reference sequence). The V gene lost 3 bases and the J gene lost 2 bases, with 14 bases spanning the gap. In nucleotides, the CDR3 is TGTGCCAGTAGTATCCCAGGGGCTATCGGCAATCAGCCCCAGCATTTT. Protein sequence: CASSIPGAIGNQPQHF.

The table lists this clone with a few counts. The chain is built from TRBV7-2 and TRBJ2-7; D may be TRBD2 (6 bases). Germline-derived CDR1 and CDR2 are SGHTA and FQGNSA. The CDR3 covers 16 residues. Between the trimmed V and J ends, which lost 5 bases and 0 bases, there was a span of 17 bases. The CDR3 DNA is TGTGCCAGCAGCCCCCTCGTTGGTAGCGGCTCCTACGAGCAGTACTTC. It translates to CASSPLVGSGSYEQYF.

The chain joins TRBV1 to TRBJ1-6; the D segment call TRBD1 is taken from the table without a DNA check. TRBV1 is listed as a pseudogene. This CDR3 contains 14 residues. CDR3 sequence reads: CTSSLGTGDSPLHF. The CDR3 DNA is TGCACCAGCAGCCTCGGGACAGGGGATTCACCCCTCCACTTT.

This clone occurred once. This rearrangement joins TRBV4-1 to TRBJ2-5; D not resolved. Germline V CDR1 and CDR2: MGHRA, YSYEKL. The germline V and J ends were trimmed by 3 bases and 2 bases, with 4 bases remaining between them. The CDR3 is made up of 12 amino acids. The CDR3 loop reads CASSHTQETQYF. The CDR3, as DNA: TGCGCCAGCAGCCACACTCAAGAGACCCAGTACTTC.

This clone was picked up a small number of times. The chain carries TRBV6-6 and TRBJ1-6, with D possibly TRBD1 on 6 matching bases. Germline-derived CDR1 and CDR2 are MNHNY and SVGAGI (reference sequence). Trimming shortened V by 6 bases and J by 12 bases, and 18 bases separated the two germline ends. The CDR3 has 14 amino acids. DNA of the CDR3: TGTGCCAGCAGCGCCGCCGGACAGTTAGAACCCCTCCACTTT. Its protein is CASSAAGQLEPLHF.

The rearrangement uses TRBV5-4 and TRBJ2-5; D is unclear. In germline, CDR1 is SGHNT, CDR2 YYREEE (reference sequence). Trimming stripped 0 bases from V and 2 bases from J, with 8 bases between. CDR3 length equals 14 residues. CDR3 residues: CASSLAASQETQYF. The CDR3 DNA reads as TGTGCCAGCAGCTTGGCCGCGAGTCAAGAGACCCAGTACTTC.

This clone has only one observation. The J gene is TRBJ1-1, the V gene TRBV3-1 (or the pseudogene TRBV3-2); D unclear. Trimming removed 3 bases from V and 5 bases from J, with 10 bases in between. Germline CDR1 LGHDT, CDR2 YNNKEL (reference sequence). The CDR3 length is 13 residues. The CDR3 coding sequence is TGTGCCAGCAGCCACTCTCAGAGGACTGAAGCTTTCTTT. Its protein product is CASSHSQRTEAFF.

The rearrangement joins TRBV11-3 to TRBJ2-2, with 8 bases fitting TRBD1. CDR3 length: 18 amino acids. The germline CDR1 and CDR2 sequences are SGHNT and YENEEA. The V gene end was trimmed by 4 bases and the J gene end by 0 bases; junction bases not matched to a gene: 10. The CDR3 region has the DNA TGTGCCAGCAGCTCCGGACAGGGAAAAACCTCGAACACCGGGGAGCTGTTTTTT. Its protein product is CASSSGQGKTSNTGELFF.

This chain links TRBV6-5 with TRBJ1-2; weak D call: TRBD1 (6 bases). CDR1 is MNHEY and CDR2 is SVGAGI in the germline V gene. Trimming took off 6 bases at V and 6 bases at J, with 20 bases between the two ends. The CDR3 contains 15 residues. CDR3 in DNA: TGTGCCAGCAGCCGTGATAACAGGGAAATGGATGGCTACACCTTC. The encoded protein is CASSRDNREMDGYTF.

The V gene is TRBV27, the J gene TRBJ2-7; 7 bases are a match to TRBD1. Germline assignment: CDR1 MNHEY and CDR2 SMNVEV (reference sequence). Trimming cost V 2 bases and J 3 bases; bases outside gene matches: 10. This CDR3 comprises 16 residues. The CDR3 DNA is TGTGCCAGCAGTTTAGGGCCGGGACAGTTTAACTACGAGCAGTACTTC. This translates into CASSLGPGQFNYEQYF.

The J gene is TRBJ2-7, the V gene TRBV7-2, with D perhaps TRBD2 (6 bases). Germline V gene lookup returns CDR1 SGHTA and CDR2 FQGNSA. V gave up 4 bases and J gave up 7 bases, with 17 bases separating them. This CDR3 is built from 14 residues. CDR3 sequence (DNA): TGTGCCAGCAGCTCGACTAGGGTTCCGGGGGAGCAGTACTTC. Amino acids: CASSSTRVPGEQYF.

V is TRBV25-1 and J is TRBJ1-3, with D unclear. The CDR3 has 13 residues. V was shortened by 10 bases and J by 4 bases, with 14 bases between the two germline ends. The germline CDR1 and CDR2 sequences are MGHDK and SYGVNS. CDR3 in DNA: TGTGCCACCGCATGGGCAGCCGGAAACACCATATATTTT. Amino acids: CATAWAAGNTIYF. The variable domain in full, completed from reference TRBV25-1 and TRBJ1-3, reads EADIYQTPRYLVIGTGKKITLECSQTMGHDKMYWYQQDPGMELHLIHYSYGVNSTEKGDLSSESTVSRIRTEHFPLTLESARPSHTSQYLCATAWAAGNTIYFGEGSWLTVV.

This clone has just one count. The rearrangement links TRBV27 to TRBJ2-7; 9 nucleotides line up with TRBD1. J was trimmed by 1 base and V by 5 bases; bases with no gene match: 9. In germline, CDR1 is MNHEY, CDR2 SMNVEV (reference sequence). The CDR3 loop spans 16 amino acids. The CDR3 spells CASSPSRDRESYEQYV. CDR3 nucleotide sequence: TGTGCCAGCAGTCCATCTCGGGACAGGGAGTCCTACGAGCAGTACGTC.

The chain links TRBV5-4 to TRBJ2-1; tentatively, D is TRBD1 (5 bases). Trimming cost V 1 base and J 5 bases, with 10 bases left between them. Germline V gives CDR1 SGHNT, CDR2 YYREEE (reference sequence). This CDR3 has 14 residues. For the CDR3, the DNA is TGTGCCAGCAGCTTGTCCCGACAGAACAATGAGCAGTTCTTC. Protein: CASSLSRQNNEQFF.

The chain recombines TRBV5-1 with TRBJ1-6, with D possibly TRBD1 on 5 matching bases. The V gene lost 1 base and the J gene lost 8 bases, with 10 bases spanning the gap. Looked up from germline, CDR1 is SGHRS and CDR2 is YFSETQ. This CDR3 is 14 amino acids long. The CDR3: CASSLQGSDSPLHF. The CDR3 bases are TGCGCCAGCAGCTTGCAGGGTTCGGATTCACCCCTCCACTTT.

The V call is TRBV11-2, the J call TRBJ2-3; 12 positions agree with TRBD2. The ends lost 5 bases at V and 5 bases at J; junction bases unmatched: 8. Germline V CDR1 and CDR2: SGHAT, FQNNGV. The CDR3 extends over 16 amino acids. The CDR3 DNA follows: TGTGCCAGCAGCCCACTAGCGGGAGGCGTGCAAGATACGCAGTATTTT. The encoded protein is CASSPLAGGVQDTQYF. Full variable domain (rest looked up from reference TRBV11-2 and TRBJ2-3): EAGVAQSPRYKIIEKRQSVAFWCNPISGHATLYWYQQILGQGPKLLIQFQNNGVVDDSQLPKDRFSAERLKGVDSTLKIQPAKLEDSAVYLCASSPLAGGVQDTQYFGPGTRLTVL.

The rearrangement uses TRBV3-1 (or the pseudogene TRBV3-2) and TRBJ2-5; 11 positions agree with TRBD2. The junction had 2 bases not matched to a gene; V was cut back by 0 bases and J by 8 bases. The CDR3 is 14 amino acids. Germline V gene data show CDR1 as LGHDT and CDR2 as YNNKEL (reference sequence). CDR3 residues: CASSQELAGGTQYF. The CDR3 DNA follows: TGTGCCAGCAGCCAAGAGCTAGCGGGAGGAACCCAGTACTTC.

The gene calls are TRBV7-3 and TRBJ2-3; 7 positions agree with TRBD2. CDR1 is SGHTA, CDR2 FQGTGA, per germline. V trimming: 0 bases; J trimming: 3 bases; junction bases outside the gene matches: 3. The CDR3 extends over 15 amino acids. The CDR3 spells CASSLTGGETDTQYF. CDR3 nucleotides: TGTGCCAGCAGCTTAACGGGAGGGGAGACAGATACGCAGTATTTT.